These 18 T cell receptor beta chains share one sample of origin, sequenced in a study of cytomegalovirus exposure and HLA in healthy donors. Use of 60 Vbeta and 13 Jbeta primers characterized the PCR. The assay was immunoSEQ multiplex PCR, and TCRdb's table has in-frame clones only and misses some. The table records some 110,000 clones, 70% to 75% of them present only once. The specimen was PBMCs. These receptors all come from a man aged 40-49 years in good health and CMV-seronegative.

J is TRBJ2-7 and V is TRBV11-1, with D hard to call. This CDR3 spans 12 amino acids. With 1 base removed from V and 6 bases from J, the gap between germline ends came to 7 bases. The germline gives CDR1 SGHAT, CDR2 FQDESV (reference sequence). CDR3 region: CASSLGSSEQYF. DNA for the CDR3: TGTGCCAGCAGCTTAGGGAGTAGCGAGCAGTACTTC.

This clone was picked up one time. The V gene is TRBV7-9, the J gene TRBJ1-5; D is unclear. The CDR3 totals 16 residues. Germline values: CDR1 SEHNR, CDR2 FQNEAQ (reference sequence). V lost 5 bases to trimming and J lost 7 bases, with 21 bases between them. DNA of the CDR3: TGTGCCAGCAGCCCCCGAGACGGTAAAGCGGGGCAGCCCCAGCATTTT. It yields the protein CASSPRDGKAGQPQHF.

This clone showed up just once. This chain connects TRBV6-5 to TRBJ2-1; weak D call: TRBD1 (6 bases). This CDR3 region has 16 residues. Germline V gene lookup returns CDR1 MNHEY and CDR2 SVGAGI. V was shortened by 0 bases and J by 4 bases, with 13 bases between the two germline ends. CDR3 in amino acids: CASSYSIRGAYNEQFF. In nucleotides, the CDR3 is TGTGCCAGCAGTTACTCGATCAGGGGCGCTTACAATGAGCAGTTCTTC.

This clone has ten or more counts. This chain connects TRBV6-1 to TRBJ1-1, with 7 bases lining up with TRBD1. This CDR3 is built from 14 residues. The trim removed 4 bases at V and 1 base at J, leaving 3 bases unmatched. Germline V gives CDR1 MNHNS, CDR2 SASEGT. The CDR3 protein is CASSVGQENTEAFF. The CDR3 bases are TGTGCCAGCAGTGTTGGACAGGAGAACACTGAAGCTTTCTTT.

The chain joins TRBV5-1 to TRBJ2-5; TRBD1 aligns across 7 bases. The V gene's germline CDR1 is SGHRS and CDR2 YFSETQ. The length of the CDR3 is 16 residues. V trimming: 4 bases; J trimming: 5 bases; junction bases outside the gene matches: 14. This chain's CDR3 is CASSLIPTGVVETQYF. Here the CDR3 DNA reads TGCGCCAGCAGCCTCATACCTACAGGGGTGGTCGAGACCCAGTACTTC.

The chain is built from TRBV5-1 and TRBJ2-7, with D perhaps matching TRBD1 (5 bases). The V gene's germline CDR1 is SGHRS and CDR2 YFSETQ. The length of the CDR3 is 13 residues. The germline V and J ends were trimmed by 6 bases and 0 bases, with 10 bases remaining between them. In DNA, the CDR3 is TGCGCCAGCAACCCCGACAGCTCCTACGAGCAGTACTTC. It yields the protein CASNPDSSYEQYF.

This rearrangement joins TRBV30 to TRBJ2-7; D not resolved. Germline CDR1 GTSNPN, CDR2 SVGIG (reference sequence). The CDR3 spans 15 residues. Trimming stripped 1 base from V and 7 bases from J, with 20 bases between. CDR3 region: CAWSAMVTPSREQYF. The CDR3 region has the DNA TGTGCCTGGAGTGCGATGGTTACCCCGTCTCGGGAGCAGTACTTC.

The rearrangement uses TRBV6-4 and TRBJ1-5, with unresolved D. The CDR3 totals 13 residues. In germline, CDR1 is MRHNA, CDR2 SNTAGT. Trimming left V 0 bases short and J 9 bases short, with 9 bases between. The CDR3 coding sequence is TGTGCCAGCAGTGACTCCCACTCCGGGCCCCAGCATTTT. Translating it yields CASSDSHSGPQHF.

The chain employs TRBV19 and TRBJ1-4; unclear D gene. The CDR3 runs to 13 residues. CDR1 is LNHDA and CDR2 is SQIVND in the germline V gene (reference sequence). Trimming removed 1 base at V and 12 bases at J, with 12 bases between. This CDR3 is CASSIANRQELFF. In DNA form, the CDR3 reads TGTGCCAGTAGTATAGCAAACCGCCAGGAACTGTTTTTT.

The chain joins TRBV28 to TRBJ2-5, with a weak D call TRBD2 (6 bases). In germline, CDR1 is MDHEN, CDR2 SYDVKM. V lost 6 bases to trimming and J lost 8 bases, with 25 bases between them. The CDR3 is 16 residues long. The CDR3 DNA sequence: TGTGCCAGCAGCCAGAGAGGGGCGGGGCACCTAGGAACCCAGTACTTC. The encoded protein is CASSQRGAGHLGTQYF.

This chain uses TRBV28 with TRBJ2-7; the match to TRBD1 covers 9 bases. The CDR3 extends over 14 amino acids. Germline-derived CDR1 and CDR2 are MDHEN and SYDVKM. V was clipped by 5 bases and J by 3 bases; unmatched bases: 5. CDR3 nucleotide sequence: TGTGCCAGCAGTCTTCCGGGACAGGGCTACGAGCAGTACTTC. Translated: CASSLPGQGYEQYF.

In its sample, this clone was seen a few times. This sequence joins TRBV7-9 and TRBJ2-7; 8 nucleotides agree with TRBD2. The length of the CDR3 is 15 residues. Germline CDR1 SEHNR, CDR2 FQNEAQ (reference sequence). J was trimmed by 5 bases and V by 7 bases; bases with no gene match: 13. The CDR3 DNA sequence: TGTGCCAGCACCCCGTGGGAGGCGGGAGGAAACGAGCAGTACTTC. Its protein product is CASTPWEAGGNEQYF.

V is TRBV6-4 and J is TRBJ2-3, with 9 bases that match TRBD2. The CDR3 length is 15 residues. V lost 3 bases and J lost 4; bases outside the gene matches: 5. CDR1 and CDR2 (germline): MRHNA, SNTAGT. The DNA for the CDR3 is TGTGCCAGCAGTGAGGGGGCGGGAGGGGCAGATACGCAGTATTTT. This encodes CASSEGAGGADTQYF.

This sequence joins TRBV5-1 and TRBJ2-1, with 7 bases aligning to TRBD2. CDR1 and CDR2 from the germline V gene are SGHRS and YFSETQ. With V trimmed by 1 base and J by 6 bases, 4 bases remained unmatched. The CDR3 length is 14 residues. The CDR3 bases are TGCGCCAGCAGCTTGTCTAGCGGAGTCAATGAGCAGTTCTTC. Translating gives CASSLSSGVNEQFF.

The J gene is TRBJ1-5, the V gene TRBV7-2; TRBD1 might be the D (5 bases). The CDR3 runs 15 residues. Germline CDR1 and CDR2: SGHTA and FQGNSA. V shed 2 bases and J shed 5 bases, with 13 bases lying between them. CDR3 nucleotide sequence: TGTGCCAGCAGCTTAATGTCAGGGTGGGATCAGCCCCAGCATTTT. Protein sequence: CASSLMSGWDQPQHF.

The chain joins TRBV5-1 to TRBJ2-7; possibly TRBD2 for D (6 bases). Germline V CDR1 and CDR2: SGHRS, YFSETQ. Trimming took off 3 bases at V and 4 bases at J, with 17 bases between the two ends. The CDR3 is made up of 15 amino acids. CDR3 DNA: TGCGCCAGCAGCTATCCGGGACTGAAAGCTTACGAGCAGTACTTC. Protein product: CASSYPGLKAYEQYF.

This clone has only a few counts. The chain carries TRBV5-4 and TRBJ2-1; TRBD2 agrees at 9 bases. Germline V gives CDR1 SGHNT, CDR2 YYREEE (reference sequence). The length of the CDR3 is 17 residues. J gave up 6 bases and V 4 bases, and 14 bases lay outside the gene matches. The CDR3 region is CASSLAGLARMGNEQFF. CDR3 bases: TGTGCCAGCAGCCTAGCGGGACTAGCTCGAATGGGCAATGAGCAGTTCTTC.

The chain carries TRBV7-9 and TRBJ2-2; weak D call: TRBD2 (6 bases). Germline V gene lookup returns CDR1 SEHNR and CDR2 FQNEAQ (reference sequence). Trimming took 4 bases from V and 0 from J, leaving 12 bases between them. CDR3 length: 16 residues. CDR3 sequence reads: CASSSRLEANTGELFF. DNA for the CDR3: TGTGCCAGCAGCTCGAGACTAGAAGCGAACACCGGGGAGCTGTTTTTT.